The clone carrying this T cell receptor (beta chain) was seen a single time. No antigen is known for it. Assay: immunoSEQ multiplex PCR; the TCRdb copy retains only in-frame clones and omits some. The repertoire has tens of thousands of clones, 75% to 85% of them found once; the top ten carry 29%. Time point defined: blood 2 weeks post-SBRT. Treatment denoted: 15 Gy SBRT to primary tumor, nephrectomy 4 weeks later. Radiation-treated patients gave blood at baseline, week 2 and week 4. This renal cell carcinoma was of the clear cell type. This specimen belongs to a study of radiation and T cells in renal cell carcinoma. The overall study: Nephrectomy followed 15 Gy stereotactic body radiation by 4 weeks.

Losses at the gene ends were 0 bases for V and 3 bases for J; bases not matched to a gene: 1. In germline, CDR1 is KGHSH, CDR2 LQKENI. This CDR3 has 15 amino acids. Study findings and constraints: Top tumor clonotypes rose in blood 2 weeks post-radiation, then contracted.

The starting material was blood, obtained from a patient whose treatment included radiotherapy and nephrectomy. This TCR came from a woman aged 65 to 85 with renal cell carcinoma. The chain couples TRBV18 to TRBJ2-7; TRBD1 matches at 11 bases. The CDR3 loop is CASSPPGTGGYEQYF. The CDR3 bases are TGTGCCAGCTCACCACCCGGGACAGGGGGCTACGAGCAGTACTTC.